This entry concerns a single TCR beta chain. The target antigen is unknown. The data are from a study of OX40 agonist ivuxolimab in advanced cancers. Study as a whole: Three patients, one with hepatocellular carcinoma and two with cutaneous melanoma, achieved partial responses.

TCRdb's table, derived via immunoSEQ multiplex PCR, lists solely in-frame clones and lacks some. The table records some 70,000 clones, about nine tenths of them present only once. The study's findings and limits: The antigen specificity of the peripheral T cells (those that were expanded) was not determined.

The germline CDR1 and CDR2 sequences are MDHEN and SYDVKM. The V segment lost 5 bases and the J segment 0 bases; nucleotides outside the gene matches: 7. CDR3 length: 16 residues. Sequenced here: CD4+ or CD8+ T cells sorted from blood, sampled in a trial of the OX40 agonist ivuxolimab. V usage is TRBV28 and J usage is TRBJ2-7; 10 bases agree with TRBD2. This clonotype was obtained from an adult with an advanced solid tumor such as melanoma, head and neck, liver or kidney cancer. The CDR3 DNA reads as TGTGCCAGCAGTCCCGCAAGCGGGAGGGACTCCTACGAGCAGTACTTC. Amino acids: CASSPASGRDSYEQYF.